The present entry profiles one T cell receptor (beta chain) with its context. This sample was included in a study of blood T cell repertoires in COVID-19. As for the study in general: Some COVID-19 samples were acute and others convalescent; all came from the United States, Italy and Spain.

Clones were sequenced by immunoSEQ multiplex PCR, and TCRdb holds only the in-frame ones, with some missing. The table records hundreds of thousands of clones, around 87% of them present only once. Between the trimmed V and J ends, which lost 0 bases and 0 bases, there was a span of 14 bases. CDR3 size: 17 residues. Germline V gene data show CDR1 as LNHNV and CDR2 as YYDKDF (reference sequence). In terms of age and location, participants ranged from about 18 to 95 years and lived in around 22 US areas. Input material: PBMCs or T cells enriched from blood (not recorded which). The clonotype comes from a middle-aged woman with acute COVID-19. The V and J genes are TRBV15 and TRBJ1-1, with D unresolved. The CDR3 nucleotides read TGTGCCACCAGCAGAGAATTATCGGGGTACTTGAACACTGAAGCTTTCTTT. Protein product: CATSRELSGYLNTEAFF.